The entry that follows covers one T cell receptor (beta chain) sequence. The ends lost 6 bases at V and 4 bases at J; junction bases unmatched: 10. Germline V lookup: CDR1 ENHRY, CDR2 SYGVKD. This CDR3 comprises 15 residues. The data originate from a study of CD8 T cells in ankylosing spondylitis. The authors made TCR beta libraries by quantitative 5'-RACE with molecular barcodes. TCRdb passed the 5' RACE reads through MiXCR, listing each CDR3 protein once. The table records over 130,000 distinct CDR3 sequences, around 45% of them present only once. V is TRBV10-3 and J is TRBJ1-2; 8 bases are a match to TRBD1. The receptor was isolated from a male donor with ankylosing spondylitis. The sequenced sample consisted of synovial fluid, either unsorted or a sorted T cell fraction (not recorded which). Here the CDR3 reads CAIRGAGQGGYGYTF. CDR3 DNA: TGTGCCATCAGGGGCGCCGGACAGGGAGGCTATGGCTACACCTTC.